The next 4 T cell receptor beta chains were all read from a single sample in a study of blood T cell repertoires in COVID-19. Here immunoSEQ multiplex PCR was the method, and the copy in TCRdb shows in-frame clones only, minus some. The sample consists of approximately 360,000 clones, around four fifths of them appearing once. The source material was PBMCs or T cells enriched from blood (not recorded which). All receptors derive from a woman aged 50 to 60 who had recovered from COVID-19.

This chain connects TRBV21-1 to TRBJ2-1; TRBD2 is taken as the D call from the table, unchecked against the DNA. TRBV21-1 is assigned pseudogene status. This CDR3 has 17 amino acids. The CDR3 loop reads CASSKAWNSGSNNEQFF. The CDR3, as DNA: TGTGCCAGCAGCAAAGCGTGGAATAGCGGGAGTAATAATGAGCAGTTCTTC.

The J gene is TRBJ2-3, the V gene TRBV4-3; TRBD2 agrees at 10 bases. The CDR3 length is 16 residues. CDR1 and CDR2 (germline): LGHNA, YSLEER. Trimming at V came to 4 bases and at J to 6 bases, leaving 10 bases not matched to a gene. The CDR3 DNA is TGCGCCAGCAGCCCCTTAGCGGGAGGCCCACTGGATACGCAGTATTTT. Its protein is CASSPLAGGPLDTQYF.

J is TRBJ1-5 and V is TRBV27, with D maybe TRBD1 (6 bases). V lost 0 bases to trimming and J lost 0 bases, with 18 bases between them. The CDR3 sequence is 19 residues long. The germline gives CDR1 MNHEY, CDR2 SMNVEV (reference sequence). The CDR3 reads CASSLSGPLWTDSNQPQHF. DNA for the CDR3: TGTGCCAGCAGTTTATCGGGTCCTTTGTGGACAGATAGCAATCAGCCCCAGCATTTT.

The V gene is TRBV5-1, the J gene TRBJ2-1; D is possibly TRBD2 (5 bases). Germline values: CDR1 SGHRS, CDR2 YFSETQ. Trimming removed 1 base from V and 4 bases from J, with 12 bases in between. This CDR3 spans 15 amino acids. CDR3 region: CASSLLASSYNEQFF. Here the CDR3 DNA reads TGCGCCAGCAGCTTGCTGGCTAGCAGTTACAATGAGCAGTTCTTC.